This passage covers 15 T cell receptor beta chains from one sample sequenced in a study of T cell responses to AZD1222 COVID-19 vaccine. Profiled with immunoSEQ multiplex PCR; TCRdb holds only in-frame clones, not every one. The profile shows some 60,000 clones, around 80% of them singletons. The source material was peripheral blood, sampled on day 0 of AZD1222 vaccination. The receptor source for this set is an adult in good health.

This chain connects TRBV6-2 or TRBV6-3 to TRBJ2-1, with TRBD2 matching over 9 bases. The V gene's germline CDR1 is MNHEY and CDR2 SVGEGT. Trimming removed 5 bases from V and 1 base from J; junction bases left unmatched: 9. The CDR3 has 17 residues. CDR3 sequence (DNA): TGTGCCAGCAGTCTCTATAGCGGGAGCCGATCCTACAATGAGCAGTTCTTC. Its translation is CASSLYSGSRSYNEQFF.

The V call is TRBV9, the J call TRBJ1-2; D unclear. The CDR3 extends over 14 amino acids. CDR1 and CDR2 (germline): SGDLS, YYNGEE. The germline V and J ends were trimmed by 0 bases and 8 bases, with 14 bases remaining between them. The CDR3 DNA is TGTGCCAGCAGCGTAGATTTAACGGCGTACGGCTACACCTTC. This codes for CASSVDLTAYGYTF.

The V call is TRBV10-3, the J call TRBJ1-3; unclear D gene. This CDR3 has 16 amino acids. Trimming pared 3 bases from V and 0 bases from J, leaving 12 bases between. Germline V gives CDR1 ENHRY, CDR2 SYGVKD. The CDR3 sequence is CAISEFVGRSGNTIYF. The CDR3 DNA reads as TGTGCCATCAGTGAATTCGTCGGTCGCTCTGGAAACACCATATATTTT.

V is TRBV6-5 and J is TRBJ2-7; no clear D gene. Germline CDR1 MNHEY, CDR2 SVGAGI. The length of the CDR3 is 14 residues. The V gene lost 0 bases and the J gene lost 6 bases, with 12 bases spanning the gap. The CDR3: CASSYSNWGIEQYV. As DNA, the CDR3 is TGTGCCAGCAGTTACTCGAACTGGGGTATCGAGCAGTACGTC.

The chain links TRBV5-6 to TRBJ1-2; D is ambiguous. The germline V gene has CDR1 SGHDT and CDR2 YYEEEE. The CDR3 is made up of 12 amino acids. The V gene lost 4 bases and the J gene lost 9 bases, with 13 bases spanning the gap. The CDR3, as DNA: TGTGCCAGCAGCCGAGCCCTTGGGAGCTACACCTTC. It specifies CASSRALGSYTF. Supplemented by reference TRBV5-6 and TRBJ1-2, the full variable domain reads DAGVTQSPTHLIKTRGQQVTLRCSPKSGHDTVSWYQQALGQGPQFIFQYYEEEERQRGNFPDRFSGHQFPNYSSELNVNALLLGDSALYLCASSRALGSYTFGSGTRLTVV.

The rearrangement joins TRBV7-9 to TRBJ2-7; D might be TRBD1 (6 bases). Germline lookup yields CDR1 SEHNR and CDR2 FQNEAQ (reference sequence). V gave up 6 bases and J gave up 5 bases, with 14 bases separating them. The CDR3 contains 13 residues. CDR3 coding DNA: TGTGCCAGCAGAGCAGGGGATCGCCACGAGCAGTACTTC. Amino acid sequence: CASRAGDRHEQYF. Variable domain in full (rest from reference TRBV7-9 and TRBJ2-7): DTGVSQNPRHKITKRGQNVTFRCDPISEHNRLYWYRQTLGQGPEFLTYFQNEAQLEKSRLLSDRFSAERPKGSFSTLEIQRTEQGDSAMYLCASRAGDRHEQYFGPGTRLTVT.

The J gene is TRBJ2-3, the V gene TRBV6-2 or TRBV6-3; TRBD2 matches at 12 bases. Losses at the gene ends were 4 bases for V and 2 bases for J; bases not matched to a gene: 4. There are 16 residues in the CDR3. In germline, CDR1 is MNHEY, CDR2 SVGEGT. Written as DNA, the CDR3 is TGTGCCAGCAGTTCCGGACTAGCGGGGTACACAGATACGCAGTATTTT. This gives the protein CASSSGLAGYTDTQYF.

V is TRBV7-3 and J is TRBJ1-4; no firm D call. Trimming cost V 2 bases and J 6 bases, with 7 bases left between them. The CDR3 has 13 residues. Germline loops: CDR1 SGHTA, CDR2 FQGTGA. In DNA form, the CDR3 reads TGTGCCAGCAGCTTAGGCCGTTATGAAAAACTGTTTTTT. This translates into CASSLGRYEKLFF.

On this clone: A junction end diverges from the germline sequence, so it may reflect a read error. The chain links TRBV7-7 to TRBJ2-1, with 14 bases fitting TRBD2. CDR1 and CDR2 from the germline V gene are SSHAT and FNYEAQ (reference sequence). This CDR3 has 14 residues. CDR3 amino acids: CASSLGTSGSEQFF. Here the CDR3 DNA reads TGTGCTAGCAGCTTAGGGACTAGCGGGAGTGAGCAGTTCTTC.

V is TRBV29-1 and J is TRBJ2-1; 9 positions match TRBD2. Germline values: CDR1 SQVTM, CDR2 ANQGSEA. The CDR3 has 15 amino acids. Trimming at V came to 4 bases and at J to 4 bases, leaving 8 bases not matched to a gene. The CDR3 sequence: CSVGAAGGKYNEQFF. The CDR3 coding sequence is TGCAGCGTTGGAGCAGCGGGAGGAAAGTACAATGAGCAGTTCTTC.

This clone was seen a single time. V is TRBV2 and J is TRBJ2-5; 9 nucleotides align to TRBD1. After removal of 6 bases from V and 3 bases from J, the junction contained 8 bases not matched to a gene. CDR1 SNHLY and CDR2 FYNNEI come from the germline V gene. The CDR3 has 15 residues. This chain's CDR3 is CASRDLGQGKETQYF. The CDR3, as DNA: TGTGCCAGCAGGGACTTGGGACAGGGCAAAGAGACCCAGTACTTC. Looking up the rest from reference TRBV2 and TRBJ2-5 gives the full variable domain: EPEVTQTPSHQVTQMGQEVILRCVPISNHLYFYWYRQILGQKVEFLVSFYNNEISEKSEIFDDQFSVERPDGSNFTLKIRSTKLEDSAMYFCASRDLGQGKETQYFGPGTRLLVL.

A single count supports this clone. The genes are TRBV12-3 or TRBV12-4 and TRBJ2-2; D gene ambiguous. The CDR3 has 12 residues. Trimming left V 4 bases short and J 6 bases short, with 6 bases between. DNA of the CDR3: TGTGCCAGCAGTTCTCCCGCCGGGGAGCTGTTTTTT. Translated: CASSSPAGELFF.

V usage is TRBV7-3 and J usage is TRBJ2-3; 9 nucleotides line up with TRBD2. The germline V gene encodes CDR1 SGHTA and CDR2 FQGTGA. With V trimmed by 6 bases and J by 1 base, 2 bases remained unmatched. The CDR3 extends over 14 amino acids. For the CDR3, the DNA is TGTGCCAGCAGTTCTAGCGGGGGCACAGATACGCAGTATTTT. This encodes CASSSSGGTDTQYF.

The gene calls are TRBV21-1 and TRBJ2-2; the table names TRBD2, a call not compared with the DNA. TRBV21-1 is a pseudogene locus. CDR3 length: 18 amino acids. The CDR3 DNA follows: TGTGCCAGCAGCAAATCGTTCTGTAGGACTAGCGGGTCTCGTGAGCTGTTTTTT. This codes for CASSKSFCRTSGSRELFF.

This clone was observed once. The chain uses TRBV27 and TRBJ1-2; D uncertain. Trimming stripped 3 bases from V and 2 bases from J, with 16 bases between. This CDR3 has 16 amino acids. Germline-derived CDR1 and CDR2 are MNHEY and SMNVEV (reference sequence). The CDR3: CASSFLGGVKNYGYTF. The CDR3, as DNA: TGTGCCAGCAGTTTTTTGGGCGGAGTGAAAAACTATGGCTACACCTTC.